The entry that follows covers one T cell receptor beta chain sequence. What it binds is not known. Germline assignment: CDR1 GTSNPN and CDR2 SVGIG (reference sequence). The germline V and J ends were trimmed by 8 bases and 7 bases, with 14 bases remaining between them. The CDR3 covers 11 residues. The sample is drawn from a study of T cell responses to AZD1222 COVID-19 vaccine. The repertoire was sequenced with immunoSEQ multiplex PCR; TCRdb's copy has only in-frame clones and lacks some. This sample yields more than 95,000 clones, of which approximately 93% are seen a single time; 2.9% belongs to the top ten. Study observations and caveats: It was only a handful of AZD1222 recipients who were seropositive at baseline. White British donors predominated, females outnumbered males, and clonal diversity was possibly underestimated. Nearly half of spike-specific TCRs reportedly target unmutated variant regions.

V gene TRBV30 combines with J gene TRBJ1-2; D call uncertain. Sequenced here: peripheral blood, sampled on day 0 of AZD1222 vaccination. The source is an adult in good health. The chain's CDR3 is CAGLTTSGYTF. The CDR3, as DNA: TGTGCCGGACTAACCACCAGTGGCTACACCTTC.